This T cell receptor beta chain was observed in a study of T cells in Graves' hyperthyroidism and ophthalmopathy. Study-level points and caveats: Blood also held most thyroid clonotypes expanded beyond 0.001. Ophthalmopathy could be told apart from stable hyperthyroidism with a 13 V-J model.

Germline loops: CDR1 MGHRA, CDR2 YSYEKL. V lost 0 bases and J 9 bases, leaving 14 bases between the germline ends. The CDR3 runs 14 residues. Together with thyroid ultrasound, orbital computed tomography, serum thyroxine and TRAb, clinical symptoms were used for diagnoses. Amplified TCR beta CDR3 regions derived from RNA transcripts. Primed by the HTBI set, a first-round RT-PCR was run on the TCR CDR3. TCRdb re-derived calls from the multiplex PCR reads in MiXCR, one entry per CDR3 protein. The profile covers around 580,000 distinct CDR3 sequences, with around 46% appearing a single time and about 8.3% taken by the ten largest. This clonotype was recorded many times. Its cognate antigen is unknown.

V and J are TRBV4-1 and TRBJ1-2, with D possibly TRBD1 on 5 matching bases. The sequenced material came from peripheral blood or thyroid tissue (not recorded which). The clonotype comes from a young woman with Graves' hyperthyroidism. CDR3 sequence: CASSQERGFESYTF. The CDR3 bases are TGCGCCAGCAGCCAAGAACGGGGGTTTGAGAGCTACACCTTC.